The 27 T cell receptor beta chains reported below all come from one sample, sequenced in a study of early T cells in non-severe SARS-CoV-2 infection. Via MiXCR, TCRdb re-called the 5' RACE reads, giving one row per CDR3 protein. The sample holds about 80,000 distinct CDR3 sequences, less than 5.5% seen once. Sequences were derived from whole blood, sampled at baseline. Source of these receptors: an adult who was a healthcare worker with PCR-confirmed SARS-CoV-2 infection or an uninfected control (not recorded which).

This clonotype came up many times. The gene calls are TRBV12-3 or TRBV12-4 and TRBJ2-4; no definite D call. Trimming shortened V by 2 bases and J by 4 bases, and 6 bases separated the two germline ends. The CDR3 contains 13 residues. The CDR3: CASSLTGKNIQYF. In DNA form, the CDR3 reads TGTGCCAGCAGTTTAACCGGTAAAAACATTCAGTACTTC.

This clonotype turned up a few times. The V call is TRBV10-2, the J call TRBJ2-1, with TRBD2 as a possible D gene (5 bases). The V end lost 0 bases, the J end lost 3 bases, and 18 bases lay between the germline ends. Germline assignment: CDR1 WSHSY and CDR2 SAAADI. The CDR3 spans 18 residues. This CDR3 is CASSESPDFPRDYNEQFF. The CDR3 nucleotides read TGCGCCAGCAGTGAGTCCCCCGACTTTCCGAGGGACTACAATGAGCAGTTCTTC.

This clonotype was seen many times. The CDR3 sequence: CASSSRLALANTGELFF. The CDR3 DNA reads TGCGCCAGCAGCTCGAGACTGGCGCTCGCCAACACCGGGGAGCTGTTTTTT. The chain uses TRBV5-1 and TRBJ2-2; no reliable D call. Germline V gene sequence: CDR1 SGHRS, CDR2 YFSETQ. V was cut by 3 bases and J by 2 bases, with 17 bases left in between. The CDR3 loop spans 17 amino acids.

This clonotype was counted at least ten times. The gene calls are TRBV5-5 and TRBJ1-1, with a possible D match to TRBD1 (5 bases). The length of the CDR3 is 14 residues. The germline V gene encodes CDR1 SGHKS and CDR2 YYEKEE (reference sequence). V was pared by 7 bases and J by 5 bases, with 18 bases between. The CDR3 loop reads CASQLRGESTEAFF. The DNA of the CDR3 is TGTGCCAGCCAGCTTCGGGGGGAGAGTACTGAAGCTTTCTTT. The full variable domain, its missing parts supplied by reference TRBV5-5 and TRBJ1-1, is DAGVTQSPTHLIKTRGQQVTLRCSPISGHKSVSWYQQVLGQGPQFIFQYYEKEERGRGNFPDRFSARQFPNYSSELNVNALLLGDSALYLCASQLRGESTEAFFGQGTRLTVV.

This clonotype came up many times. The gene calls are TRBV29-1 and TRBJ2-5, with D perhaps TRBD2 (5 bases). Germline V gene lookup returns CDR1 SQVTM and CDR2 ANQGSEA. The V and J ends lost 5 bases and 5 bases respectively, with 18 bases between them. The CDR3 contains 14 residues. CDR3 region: CSVNRGMGKETQYF. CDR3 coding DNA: TGCAGCGTTAATCGGGGAATGGGGAAGGAGACCCAGTACTTC.

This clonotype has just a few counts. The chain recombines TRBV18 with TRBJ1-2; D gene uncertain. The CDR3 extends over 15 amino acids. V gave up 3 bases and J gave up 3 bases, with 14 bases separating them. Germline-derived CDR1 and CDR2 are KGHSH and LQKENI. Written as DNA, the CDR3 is TGTGCCAGCTCACCCCCGGAGGGAGTATACTATGGCTACACCTTC. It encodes CASSPPEGVYYGYTF.

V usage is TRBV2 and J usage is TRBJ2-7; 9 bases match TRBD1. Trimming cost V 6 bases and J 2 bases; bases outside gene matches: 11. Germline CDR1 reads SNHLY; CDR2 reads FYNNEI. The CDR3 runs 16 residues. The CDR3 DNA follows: TGTGCCAGCAGAGGGGGACAGGGAAGGACTCCCTACGAGCAGTACTTC. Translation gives CASRGGQGRTPYEQYF.

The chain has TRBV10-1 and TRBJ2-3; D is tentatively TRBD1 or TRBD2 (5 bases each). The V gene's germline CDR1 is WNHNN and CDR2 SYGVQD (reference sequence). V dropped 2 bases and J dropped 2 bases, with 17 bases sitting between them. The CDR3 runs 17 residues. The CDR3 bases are TGCGCCAGCAGTGAGACCGGGACCGATTGGAACACAGATACGCAGTATTTT. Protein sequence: CASSETGTDWNTDTQYF.

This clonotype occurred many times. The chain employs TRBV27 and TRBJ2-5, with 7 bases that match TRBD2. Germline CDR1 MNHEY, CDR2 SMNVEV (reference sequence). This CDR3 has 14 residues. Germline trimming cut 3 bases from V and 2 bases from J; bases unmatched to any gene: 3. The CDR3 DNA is TGTGCCAGCAGTTTCTCTAGCGGACAAGAGACCCAGTACTTC. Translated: CASSFSSGQETQYF.

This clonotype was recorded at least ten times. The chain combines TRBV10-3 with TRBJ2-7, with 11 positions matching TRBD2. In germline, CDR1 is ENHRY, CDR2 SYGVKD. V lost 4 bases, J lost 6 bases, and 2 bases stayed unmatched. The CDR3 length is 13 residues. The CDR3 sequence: CAISGTSGREQYF. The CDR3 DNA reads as TGTGCCATCAGTGGGACTAGCGGGCGCGAGCAGTACTTC.

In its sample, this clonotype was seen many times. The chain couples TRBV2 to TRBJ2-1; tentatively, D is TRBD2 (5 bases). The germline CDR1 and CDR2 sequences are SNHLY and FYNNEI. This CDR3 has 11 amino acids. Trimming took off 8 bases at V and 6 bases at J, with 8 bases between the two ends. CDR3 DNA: TGTGCCAGCGCGGACTCCAATGAGCAGTTCTTC. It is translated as CASADSNEQFF.

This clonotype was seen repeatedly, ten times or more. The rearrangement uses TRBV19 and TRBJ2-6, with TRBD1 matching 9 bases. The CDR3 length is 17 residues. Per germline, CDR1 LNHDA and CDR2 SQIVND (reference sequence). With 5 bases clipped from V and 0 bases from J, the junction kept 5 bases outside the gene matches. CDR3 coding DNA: TGTGCCAGTAGTGTGGACAGGGGCACCTCTGGGGCCAACGTCCTGACTTTC. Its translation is CASSVDRGTSGANVLTF.

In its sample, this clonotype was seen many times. The CDR3 sequence: CAWRGSRASWEAFF. CDR3 coding DNA: TGTGCCTGGAGGGGATCGCGGGCCAGTTGGGAAGCTTTCTTT. V usage is TRBV30 and J usage is TRBJ1-1, with D unresolved. CDR1 GTSNPN and CDR2 SVGIG come from the germline V gene (reference sequence). V gave up 3 bases and J gave up 8 bases, with 19 bases separating them. The CDR3 has 14 residues.

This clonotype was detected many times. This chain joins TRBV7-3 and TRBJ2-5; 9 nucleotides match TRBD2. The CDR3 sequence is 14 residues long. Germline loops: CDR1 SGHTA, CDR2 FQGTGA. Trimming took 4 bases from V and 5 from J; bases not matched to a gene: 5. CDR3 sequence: CASSSAGGGETQYF. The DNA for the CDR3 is TGTGCCAGCAGCTCAGCGGGAGGAGGGGAGACCCAGTACTTC.

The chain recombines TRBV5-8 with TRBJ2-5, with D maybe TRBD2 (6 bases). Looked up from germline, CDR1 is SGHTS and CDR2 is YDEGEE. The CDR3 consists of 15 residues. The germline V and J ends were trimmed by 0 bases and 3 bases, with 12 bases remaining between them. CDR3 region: CASSLGTSREETQYF. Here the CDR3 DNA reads TGTGCCAGCAGCTTGGGTACTAGCCGAGAAGAGACCCAGTACTTC.

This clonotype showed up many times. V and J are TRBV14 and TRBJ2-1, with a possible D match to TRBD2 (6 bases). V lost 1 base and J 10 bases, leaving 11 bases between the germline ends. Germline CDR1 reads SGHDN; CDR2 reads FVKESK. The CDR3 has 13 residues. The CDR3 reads CASSQGLGREQFF. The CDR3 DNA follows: TGTGCCAGCAGCCAAGGCCTGGGGAGGGAGCAGTTCTTC.

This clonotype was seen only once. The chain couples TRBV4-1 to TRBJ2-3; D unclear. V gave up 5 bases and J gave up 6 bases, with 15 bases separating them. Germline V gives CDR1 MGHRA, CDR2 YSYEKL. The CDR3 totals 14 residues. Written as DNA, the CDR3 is TGCGCCAGCAGCTCCCGAACCCTGGGGGATACGCAGTATTTT. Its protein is CASSSRTLGDTQYF.

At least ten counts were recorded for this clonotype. The CDR3 DNA reads TGTGCCAGCAGCTTAGAGTGGGAGTCAGATACGCAGTATTTT. It yields the protein CASSLEWESDTQYF. The chain links TRBV7-2 to TRBJ2-3, with D maybe TRBD2 (5 bases). The germline gives CDR1 SGHTA, CDR2 FQGNSA. The CDR3 extends over 14 amino acids. Trimming took off 1 base at V and 4 bases at J, with 9 bases between the two ends.

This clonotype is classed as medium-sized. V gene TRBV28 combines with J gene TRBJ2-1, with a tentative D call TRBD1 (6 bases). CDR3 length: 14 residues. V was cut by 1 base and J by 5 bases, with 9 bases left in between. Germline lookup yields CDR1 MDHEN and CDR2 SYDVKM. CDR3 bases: TGTGCCAGCAGTTTATCAGGGACAAACAATGAGCAGTTCTTC. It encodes CASSLSGTNNEQFF.

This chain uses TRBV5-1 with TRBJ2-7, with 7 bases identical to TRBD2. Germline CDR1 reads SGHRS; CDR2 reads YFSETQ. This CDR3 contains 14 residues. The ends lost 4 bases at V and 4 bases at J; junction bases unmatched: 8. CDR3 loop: CASSGERDLYEQYF. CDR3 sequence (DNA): TGCGCCAGCAGCGGAGAGCGGGACCTGTACGAGCAGTACTTC.

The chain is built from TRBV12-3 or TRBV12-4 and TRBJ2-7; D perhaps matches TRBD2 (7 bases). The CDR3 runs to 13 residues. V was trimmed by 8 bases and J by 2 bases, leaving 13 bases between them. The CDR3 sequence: CASGGGGAYEQYF. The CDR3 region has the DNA TGTGCCAGCGGGGGGGGCGGAGCCTACGAGCAGTACTTC.

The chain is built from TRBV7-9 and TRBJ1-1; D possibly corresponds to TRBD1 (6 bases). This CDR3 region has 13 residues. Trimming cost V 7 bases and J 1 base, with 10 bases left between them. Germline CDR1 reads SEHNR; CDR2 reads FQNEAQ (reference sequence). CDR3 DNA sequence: TGTGCCAGCACGTCGACAGGGAACACTGAAGCTTTCTTT. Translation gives CASTSTGNTEAFF.

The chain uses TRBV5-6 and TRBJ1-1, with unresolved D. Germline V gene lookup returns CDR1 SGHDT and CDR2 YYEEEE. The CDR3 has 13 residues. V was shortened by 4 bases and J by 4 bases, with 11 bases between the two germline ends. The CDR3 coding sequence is TGTGCCAGCAGCGTTTGGGGAGGCACTGAAGCTTTCTTT. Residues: CASSVWGGTEAFF.

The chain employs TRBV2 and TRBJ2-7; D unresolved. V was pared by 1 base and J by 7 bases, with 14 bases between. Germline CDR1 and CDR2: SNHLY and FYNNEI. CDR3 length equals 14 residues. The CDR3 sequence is CASSEGLRKGEQYF. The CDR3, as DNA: TGTGCCAGCAGTGAAGGGCTTAGGAAGGGTGAGCAGTACTTC.

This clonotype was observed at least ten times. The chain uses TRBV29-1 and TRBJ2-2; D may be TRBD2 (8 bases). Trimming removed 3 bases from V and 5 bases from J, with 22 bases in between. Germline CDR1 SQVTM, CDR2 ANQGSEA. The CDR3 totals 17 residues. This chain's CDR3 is CSVDDRGREVLTGELFF. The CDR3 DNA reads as TGCAGCGTTGACGATAGGGGGCGGGAGGTGTTGACCGGGGAGCTGTTTTTT.

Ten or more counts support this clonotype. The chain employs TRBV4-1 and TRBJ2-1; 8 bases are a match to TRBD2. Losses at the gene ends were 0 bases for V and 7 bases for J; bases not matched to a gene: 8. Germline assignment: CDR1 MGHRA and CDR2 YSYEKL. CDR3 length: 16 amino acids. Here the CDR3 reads CASSQDRGRTGNEQFF. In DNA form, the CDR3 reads TGCGCCAGCAGCCAAGACCGCGGGAGGACCGGGAATGAGCAGTTCTTC.

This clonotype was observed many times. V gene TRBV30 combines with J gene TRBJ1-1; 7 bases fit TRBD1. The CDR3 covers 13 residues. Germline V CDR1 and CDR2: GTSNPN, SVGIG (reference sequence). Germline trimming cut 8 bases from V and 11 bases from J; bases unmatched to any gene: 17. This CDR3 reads CAGTGDSGGHAFF. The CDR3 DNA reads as TGTGCCGGGACCGGAGACTCAGGGGGACACGCTTTCTTT.